The 25 T cell receptor beta chains reported below all come from one sample, sequenced in a study of blood T cell repertoires in COVID-19. The repertoire was sequenced with immunoSEQ multiplex PCR; TCRdb's copy has only in-frame clones and lacks some. Counted here are roughly 200,000 clones, roughly 73% occurring once; the ten biggest clones make up approximately 2.9%. The sample was peripheral blood. The receptors stem from a woman older than 75 with active or convalescent COVID-19.

The V and J genes are TRBV6-1 and TRBJ1-5; D uncertain. Trimming removed 0 bases at V and 8 bases at J, with 11 bases between. Germline assignment: CDR1 MNHNS and CDR2 SASEGT. The CDR3 has 14 residues. CDR3: CASSEAPSLEPQHF. CDR3 coding DNA: TGTGCCAGCAGTGAAGCGCCAAGTTTAGAGCCCCAGCATTTT.

The rearrangement joins TRBV2 to TRBJ2-1; D perhaps matches TRBD2 (6 bases). With 4 bases removed from V and 6 bases from J, the gap between germline ends came to 16 bases. CDR1 and CDR2 from the germline V gene are SNHLY and FYNNEI. The CDR3 is 15 residues long. The CDR3 is CASSAGTQWGNEQFF. DNA for the CDR3: TGTGCCAGCAGTGCTGGGACTCAATGGGGCAATGAGCAGTTCTTC. Looking up the rest from reference TRBV2 and TRBJ2-1 gives the full variable domain: EPEVTQTPSHQVTQMGQEVILRCVPISNHLYFYWYRQILGQKVEFLVSFYNNEISEKSEIFDDQFSVERPDGSNFTLKIRSTKLEDSAMYFCASSAGTQWGNEQFFGPGTRLTVL.

CDR3 region: CASSQDIGRDEQYF. As DNA, the CDR3 is TGCGCCAGCAGCCAAGATATCGGGAGAGACGAGCAGTACTTC. The genes are TRBV4-1 and TRBJ2-7; maybe TRBD2 (6 bases). Trimming took off 0 bases at V and 5 bases at J, with 11 bases between the two ends. The germline V gene has CDR1 MGHRA and CDR2 YSYEKL. The CDR3 has 14 residues.

In the case of this clone: Germline and junction disagree at one end, which may indicate a read error. The rearrangement uses TRBV7-7 and TRBJ2-7, with D perhaps matching TRBD2 (5 bases). The CDR3 loop spans 14 amino acids. Germline V gives CDR1 SSHAT, CDR2 FNYEAQ (reference sequence). CDR3 amino acids: CASSLGVGSYEQYF. In DNA form, the CDR3 reads TGTGCTAGCAGCTTAGGTGTAGGGAGCTACGAGCAGTACTTC. Complete variable domain (other parts from reference TRBV7-7 and TRBJ2-7): GAGVSQSPRYKVTKRGQDVTLRCDPISSHATLYWYQQALGQGPEFLTYFNYEAQPDKSGLPSDRFSAERPEGSISTLTIQRTEQRDSAMYRCASSLGVGSYEQYFGPGTRLTVT.

This chain links TRBV7-3 with TRBJ1-2, with TRBD1 matching over 7 bases. The CDR3 is made up of 13 amino acids. With 10 bases clipped from V and 8 bases from J, the junction kept 13 bases outside the gene matches. Germline CDR1 is SGHTA and CDR2 is FQGTGA. CDR3 amino acids: CANCRDRVVGYTF. The CDR3 coding sequence is TGTGCCAATTGCCGTGACAGGGTGGTCGGCTACACCTTC.

The genes are TRBV18 and TRBJ2-7, with 8 bases matching TRBD2. V lost 2 bases, J lost 4 bases, and 7 bases stayed unmatched. The CDR3 is 15 amino acids. Germline CDR1 and CDR2: KGHSH and LQKENI. The CDR3 DNA reads TGTGCCAGCTCACCAACCGGGACTAGTCCATACGAGCAGTACTTC. Its translation: CASSPTGTSPYEQYF.

CDR3 residues: CSASTVDGVGYNEQFF. The CDR3 DNA reads as TGCAGTGCTAGTACCGTTGACGGAGTTGGATACAATGAGCAGTTCTTC. This sequence joins TRBV20-1 and TRBJ2-1, with D unclear. The CDR3 is made up of 16 amino acids. Germline V gene data show CDR1 as DFQATT and CDR2 as SNEGSKA (reference sequence). Trimming took 3 bases from V and 4 from J, leaving 19 bases between them.

The chain combines TRBV7-9 with TRBJ2-2, with 8 bases matching TRBD2. This CDR3 has 14 residues. Germline CDR1 reads SEHNR; CDR2 reads FQNEAQ (reference sequence). V shed 10 bases and J 0 bases; nucleotides not matched to a gene: 4. CDR3 in amino acids: CATRGGANTGELFF. DNA for the CDR3: TGTGCCACCCGGGGGGGCGCGAACACCGGGGAGCTGTTTTTT.

The V and J genes are TRBV5-5 and TRBJ1-5; D gene ambiguous. The V and J ends lost 0 bases and 0 bases respectively, with 7 bases between them. This CDR3 has 15 amino acids. Germline V gives CDR1 SGHKS, CDR2 YYEKEE (reference sequence). The CDR3 protein is CASSLAAGSNQPQHF. The CDR3 region has the DNA TGTGCCAGCAGCTTGGCGGCAGGTAGCAATCAGCCCCAGCATTTT.

As regards this clone: The junction does not match germline at one end; this may be a read error. V and J are TRBV7-3 and TRBJ1-1; 7 bases line up with TRBD1. In germline, CDR1 is SGHTA, CDR2 FQGTGA. This CDR3 region has 9 residues. The CDR3 bases are TGTGCCAGCAGCCCGGGGGACAGCTTT. Translating gives CASSPGDSF.

The chain recombines TRBV9 with TRBJ2-1, with no clear D. Germline values: CDR1 SGDLS, CDR2 YYNGEE. Trimming stripped 7 bases from V and 0 bases from J, with 11 bases between. The CDR3 loop spans 14 amino acids. The CDR3, as DNA: TGTGCCAGCGGTATGGCAGGCTCCTACAATGAGCAGTTCTTC. It codes for CASGMAGSYNEQFF.

The CDR3: CASSQDGQGYAGANVLTF. Written as DNA, the CDR3 is TGCGCCAGCAGCCAAGATGGGCAGGGCTACGCTGGGGCCAACGTCCTGACTTTC. The rearrangement joins TRBV4-3 to TRBJ2-6, with D possibly being TRBD1 (5 bases). CDR1 LGHNA and CDR2 YSLEER come from the germline V gene. Trimming left V 0 bases short and J 2 bases short, with 14 bases between. The CDR3 covers 18 residues.

This clone was seen a few times. The chain links TRBV6-4 to TRBJ1-2; D unresolved. This CDR3 is 15 amino acids long. Germline assignment: CDR1 MRHNA and CDR2 SNTAGT. The V end lost 6 bases, the J end lost 3 bases, and 17 bases lay between the germline ends. As DNA, the CDR3 is TGTGCCAGCAGGGCCGGGGTCGGGCTTGACTATGGCTACACCTTC. Encoded protein: CASRAGVGLDYGYTF.

The chain uses TRBV10-3 and TRBJ1-5; TRBD1 matches at 7 bases. Trimming cost V 6 bases and J 0 bases; bases outside gene matches: 14. Germline V CDR1 and CDR2: ENHRY, SYGVKD. The CDR3 contains 18 residues. The CDR3 loop reads CAISQTGMLTGSNQPQHF. CDR3 in DNA: TGTGCCATCAGCCAGACAGGGATGCTGACGGGTAGCAATCAGCCCCAGCATTTT.

V gene TRBV7-3 combines with J gene TRBJ2-1; 7 bases agree with TRBD1. Per the germline V gene, CDR1 is SGHTA and CDR2 is FQGTGA. The CDR3 is 15 amino acids. The junction had 4 bases not matched to a gene; V was cut back by 5 bases and J by 0 bases. In DNA, the CDR3 is TGTGCCAGCAGCCAGGGGGTTAACTCCTACAATGAGCAGTTCTTC. Its protein product is CASSQGVNSYNEQFF.

V and J are TRBV10-3 and TRBJ2-1; D perhaps matches TRBD2 (6 bases). Between the trimmed V and J ends, which lost 3 bases and 5 bases, there was a span of 8 bases. CDR1 is ENHRY, CDR2 SYGVKD, per germline. The CDR3 covers 13 residues. For the CDR3, the DNA is TGTGCCATCAGTGAATCGGGGGACAATGAGCAGTTCTTC. Amino acid sequence: CAISESGDNEQFF.

On this clone: The sample carries other DNA sequences with the same CDR3. The genes are TRBV5-1 and TRBJ2-2, with 9 bases lining up with TRBD1. CDR3 length equals 15 residues. Germline V gives CDR1 SGHRS, CDR2 YFSETQ. The trim removed 4 bases at V and 5 bases at J, leaving 6 bases unmatched. CDR3 nucleotide sequence: TGCGCCAGCAGCACGGGACAGGGAGGGACCGGGGAGCTGTTTTTT. It codes for CASSTGQGGTGELFF.

The rearrangement links TRBV11-2 to TRBJ2-1; 10 positions agree with TRBD2. CDR3 length: 14 amino acids. V lost 5 bases to trimming and J lost 4 bases; unmatched junction nucleotides: 2. Looked up from germline, CDR1 is SGHAT and CDR2 is FQNNGV. CDR3 sequence: CASSTSGTYNEQFF. DNA of the CDR3: TGTGCCAGCAGCACTAGCGGGACATACAATGAGCAGTTCTTC.

This chain connects TRBV3-1 (or the pseudogene TRBV3-2) to TRBJ1-5, with D unclear. The CDR3 covers 15 residues. Trimming took 5 bases from V and 0 from J, leaving 11 bases between them. In germline, CDR1 is LGHDT, CDR2 YNNKEL (reference sequence). The CDR3 sequence: CASSYGLNSNQPQHF. The CDR3 DNA is TGTGCCAGCAGCTACGGTCTTAATAGCAATCAGCCCCAGCATTTT.

V and J are TRBV6-6 and TRBJ1-2, with TRBD1 identical over 7 bases. The CDR3 runs 12 residues. Germline loops: CDR1 MNHNY, CDR2 SVGAGI (reference sequence). V lost 6 bases to trimming and J lost 8 bases; unmatched junction nucleotides: 6. This chain's CDR3 is CASSTTGEGYTF. CDR3 DNA: TGTGCCAGCAGCACCACAGGGGAAGGCTACACCTTC.

This rearrangement joins TRBV6-5 to TRBJ1-1, with 9 nucleotides matching TRBD1. The CDR3 has 13 residues. Trimming removed 4 bases from V and 12 bases from J; junction bases left unmatched: 9. Germline V gene lookup returns CDR1 MNHEY and CDR2 SVGAGI. The DNA of the CDR3 is TGTGCCAGCAGTTCCGCCGGGACAGGGAACACTTTCTTT. The encoded protein is CASSSAGTGNTFF.

This clone came up once. The V and J genes are TRBV3-1 (or the pseudogene TRBV3-2) and TRBJ2-1, with 10 bases fitting TRBD2. This CDR3 comprises 15 residues. The ends lost 4 bases at V and 12 bases at J; junction bases unmatched: 12. CDR1 and CDR2 (germline): LGHDT, YNNKEL (reference sequence). This CDR3 is CASSPQRAGGLGQFF. The CDR3, as DNA: TGTGCCAGCAGCCCCCAGAGAGCGGGGGGGCTAGGGCAGTTCTTC.

Of note for this clone: One end of the junction fails to match germline, which may point to a read error. The chain carries TRBV7-7 and TRBJ2-1, with 8 bases identical to TRBD1. The CDR3 is 15 amino acids. Germline lookup yields CDR1 SSHAT and CDR2 FNYEAQ (reference sequence). In nucleotides, the CDR3 is TGTGCTAGCAGCTTAGGTCAGGGGGCCTTCAATGAGCAGTTCTTC. Translated: CASSLGQGAFNEQFF.

The V call is TRBV12-3 or TRBV12-4, the J call TRBJ1-2; perhaps TRBD1 as D (5 bases). CDR3 length: 13 amino acids. Trimming took 3 bases from V and 7 from J, leaving 12 bases between them. CDR3 DNA sequence: TGTGCCAGCAGTTTTGGGCAGGGTTCTGGCTACACCTTC. Protein: CASSFGQGSGYTF.

In its sample, this clone was seen once. The chain uses TRBV2 and TRBJ2-2; the D is unclear. Germline V gene data show CDR1 as SNHLY and CDR2 as FYNNEI. V was clipped by 0 bases and J by 2 bases, with 4 bases between them. The CDR3 spans 14 residues. The CDR3 spells CASSEAVNTGELFF. The CDR3 nucleotides read TGTGCCAGCAGTGAAGCTGTAAACACCGGGGAGCTGTTTTTT.